This TCR beta chain was retrieved from a study of cytomegalovirus exposure and HLA in healthy donors. Looking at the study overall: The approximately 120 million unique TCR beta sequences, from roughly 170 million T cells, were found by an earlier analysis.

V shed 6 bases and J 1 base; nucleotides not matched to a gene: 6. CDR3 size: 15 residues. Per the germline V gene, CDR1 is SNHLY and CDR2 is FYNNEI. The PCR ran on 60 Vbeta and 13 Jbeta primers. The protocol was immunoSEQ multiplex PCR, while the TCRdb copy is restricted to in-frame clones and leaves out a portion. The sample shows around 210,000 clones, 70% to 80% of them seen only once. This clonotype was obtained from a woman in her 30s in good health and CMV-seronegative. Sequencing was done on a sample of PBMCs. The chain is built from TRBV2 and TRBJ1-5; 7 nucleotides line up with TRBD1. The CDR3 nucleotides read TGTGCCAGCAGCCTTAGACAGGGCAGCAATCAGCCCCAGCATTTT. Its protein is CASSLRQGSNQPQHF.